This TCR beta chain originates from a study of vaccination effects on CD4 cells after COVID-19. As for the study in general: Researchers obtained post-vaccine samples at a median of 72 days past the second dose. Study-level points and caveats: After vaccination of healthy people, only 1 of 255 vaccine-induced clones cross-reacted with common cold coronaviruses. Clones arising from infection and from vaccination showed marked clonal contraction late after vaccination.

TCRdb keeps only in-frame clones here, not all; method: immunoSEQ multiplex PCR. The table has 50,000 to 80,000 clones, 70% to 80% seen once. A note on this clone: Its matching antigen is unknown.

Germline V gene lookup returns CDR1 MNHNY and CDR2 SVGAGI (reference sequence). Unmatched junction bases numbered 12, after V lost 0 bases and J lost 10 bases. The CDR3 has 16 residues. Isolating CD4+ T cells followed 9 to 11 days of culture. Each participant received a vaccine that was either BNT162b2 or mRNA-1273, given as two doses. Both day 3 and day 7 saw half the medium replaced with IL-2 medium. Material: CD4+ T cells from PBMCs cultured without peptide, obtained after COVID-19 vaccination. The TCR sequence derives from a human donor who received a COVID-19 vaccine. V is TRBV6-6 and J is TRBJ2-1; 7 positions match TRBD2. The CDR3, as DNA: TGTGCCAGCAGTTACTCGATTTCGGGGGGTCAAAACGAGCAGTTCTTC. It translates to CASSYSISGGQNEQFF.